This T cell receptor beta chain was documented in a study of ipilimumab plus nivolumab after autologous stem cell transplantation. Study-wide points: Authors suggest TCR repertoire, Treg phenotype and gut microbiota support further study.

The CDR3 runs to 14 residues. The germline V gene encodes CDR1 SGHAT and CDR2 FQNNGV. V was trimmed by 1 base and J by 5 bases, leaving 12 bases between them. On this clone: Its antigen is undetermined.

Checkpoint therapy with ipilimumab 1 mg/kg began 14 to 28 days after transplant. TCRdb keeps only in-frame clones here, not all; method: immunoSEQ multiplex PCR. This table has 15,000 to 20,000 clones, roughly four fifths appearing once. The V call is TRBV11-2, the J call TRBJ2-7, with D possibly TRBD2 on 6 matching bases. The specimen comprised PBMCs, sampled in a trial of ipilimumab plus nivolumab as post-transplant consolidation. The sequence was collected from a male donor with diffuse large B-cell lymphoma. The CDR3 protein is CASSLGRGSHEQYF. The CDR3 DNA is TGTGCCAGCAGCTTAGGCCGGGGGAGTCACGAGCAGTACTTC.